The source of this TCR beta chain is a study of early T cells in non-severe SARS-CoV-2 infection. Points from the study as a whole: VDJdb matches were skewed toward anti-spike CD8 T cell responses.

Note on this clonotype: The target antigen is unknown.

Individual cDNA molecules received unique molecular identifiers. TCRdb reprocessed the 5' RACE reads with MiXCR, giving one entry per CDR3 protein. The sample has approximately 80,000 distinct CDR3 sequences, about 11% seen once. V lost 6 bases to trimming and J lost 9 bases, with 17 bases between them. The CDR3 sequence is 13 residues long. Germline V CDR1 and CDR2: MDHEN, SYDVKM. This clonotype originated in an adult who was a healthcare worker with PCR-confirmed SARS-CoV-2 infection or an uninfected control (not recorded which). The genes are TRBV28 and TRBJ1-1; D remains ambiguous. This material consisted of whole blood, taken at baseline. CDR3 sequence reads: CASRKTPLEKAFF. For the CDR3, the DNA is TGTGCCAGCAGGAAGACCCCTTTAGAGAAAGCTTTCTTT.